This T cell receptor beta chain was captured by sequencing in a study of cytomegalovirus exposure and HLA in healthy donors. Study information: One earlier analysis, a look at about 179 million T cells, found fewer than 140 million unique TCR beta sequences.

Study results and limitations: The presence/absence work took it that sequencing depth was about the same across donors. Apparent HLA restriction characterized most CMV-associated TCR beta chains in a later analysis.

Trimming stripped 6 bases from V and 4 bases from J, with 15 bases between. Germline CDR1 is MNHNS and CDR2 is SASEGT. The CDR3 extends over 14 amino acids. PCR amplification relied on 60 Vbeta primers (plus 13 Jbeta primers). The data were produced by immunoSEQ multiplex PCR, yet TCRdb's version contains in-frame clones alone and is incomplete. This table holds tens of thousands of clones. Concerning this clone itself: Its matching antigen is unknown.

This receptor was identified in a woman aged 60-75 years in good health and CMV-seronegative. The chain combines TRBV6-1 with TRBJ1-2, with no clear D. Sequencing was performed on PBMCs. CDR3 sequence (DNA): TGTGCCAGCAGGGAAATCCTGGAGGGCTATGGCTACACCTTC. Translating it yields CASREILEGYGYTF.